The source of this T cell receptor (beta chain) is a study of T cell clonotyping in hematopoietic cell transplantation. Study conclusions and caveats: At the given depth, recipient repertoires were over 95% de novo clonotypes. Without cell sorting, CD4 versus CD8 contributions remain unresolved.

Notes on this clone: Antigen unknown.

Libraries were prepared by immunoSEQ multiplex PCR; TCRdb keeps only in-frame clonotypes and omits some of them. The table records around 16,000 clones, around 55% of them present only once. Trimming took 7 bases from V and 6 from J, leaving 16 bases between them. Germline CDR1 and CDR2: SNHLY and FYNNEI. This CDR3 is built from 15 residues. The sample was PBMCs, taken 30 days after allogeneic stem cell transplant. The chain uses TRBV2 and TRBJ1-6, with D possibly matching TRBD1 (5 bases). This receptor was taken from a male patient aged 50 or older who had an allogeneic stem cell transplant from an unrelated donor, so T cells may come from the graft donor. Some clones in this sample may be carry-over from other donors' samples. The CDR3 coding sequence is TGTGCCAGCACCTCCCGGACACTCGGTAATTCACCCCTCCACTTT. It encodes CASTSRTLGNSPLHF.